What follows describes a single TCR beta chain. There are 13 residues in the CDR3. Looked up from germline, CDR1 is SQVTM and CDR2 is ANQGSEA. This record comes from a study of blood T cell repertoires in COVID-19. Across the whole study: Material from acute and convalescent COVID-19 was sourced from the United States, Italy and Spain. The analysed material was cDNA or gDNA that came from T cells, B-cell-depleted T cells, or PBMCs.

The protocol was immunoSEQ multiplex PCR, while the TCRdb copy is restricted to in-frame clones and leaves out a portion. In the table there are around 260,000 clones, around 85% of which are singletons. This sequence originates from a human donor with COVID-19, enrolled during active disease. The donor label of this sample is uncertain. The J gene is TRBJ1-3, the V gene TRBV29-1, with D perhaps TRBD1 (5 bases). Sequenced: peripheral blood. The CDR3 protein is CASGGYAGNTIYF. CDR3 nucleotides: TGCGCGTCGGGGGGGTATGCTGGAAACACCATATATTTT. The complete variable domain, with remaining parts taken from reference TRBV29-1 and TRBJ1-3, reads SAVISQKPSRDICQRGTSLTIQCQVDSQVTMMFWYRQQPGQSLTLIATANQGSEATYESGFVIDKFPISRPNLTFSTLTVSNMSPEDSSIYLCASGGYAGNTIYFGEGSWLTVV.